The 11 T cell receptor beta chains given below trace back to one sample, sequenced in a study of blood T cell repertoires in COVID-19. The data were produced by immunoSEQ multiplex PCR, yet TCRdb's version contains in-frame clones alone and is incomplete. The sample carries 85,000 to 95,000 clones, 75% to 95% recorded once. Material: peripheral blood. These receptors came from a woman aged 45-65 years in a cohort sampled during active COVID-19.

The genes are TRBV20-1 and TRBJ1-1; 8 bases are a match to TRBD1. Germline V gives CDR1 DFQATT, CDR2 SNEGSKA (reference sequence). Trimming removed 3 bases from V and 1 base from J; junction bases left unmatched: 4. The CDR3 covers 14 residues. CDR3 sequence reads: CSASRTGRNTEAFF. CDR3 nucleotides: TGCAGTGCTAGTCGGACAGGGAGGAACACTGAAGCTTTCTTT.

This chain uses TRBV7-8 with TRBJ2-1, with 11 nucleotides matching TRBD1. The V gene end was trimmed by 4 bases and the J gene end by 7 bases; junction bases not matched to a gene: 9. From germline, CDR1 is SGHVS and CDR2 FQNEAQ. CDR3 size: 16 residues. Here the CDR3 DNA reads TGTGCCAGCAGCTCGGACCGGGACAGGGGGTTGAATGAGCAGTTCTTC. Its protein is CASSSDRDRGLNEQFF.

The chain links TRBV9 to TRBJ2-3; 9 bases align to TRBD1. The junction had 8 bases not matched to a gene; V was cut back by 1 base and J by 8 bases. CDR1 SGDLS and CDR2 YYNGEE come from the germline V gene. This CDR3 is 15 amino acids long. The CDR3 region has the DNA TGTGCCAGCAGCGTATTCGACAGGGGGTATGGTACGCAGTATTTT. It codes for CASSVFDRGYGTQYF.

The chain recombines TRBV3-1 (or the pseudogene TRBV3-2) with TRBJ2-7; D unresolved. Looked up from germline, CDR1 is LGHDT and CDR2 is YNNKEL (reference sequence). This CDR3 is 16 amino acids long. Between the trimmed V and J ends, which lost 0 bases and 1 base, there was a span of 13 bases. The CDR3 region is CASSQDGSSNSYEQYF. DNA for the CDR3: TGTGCCAGCAGCCAAGACGGTAGCTCGAATTCCTACGAGCAGTACTTC.

The chain has TRBV2 and TRBJ2-4; D may be TRBD2 (6 bases). This CDR3 contains 14 residues. V shed 5 bases and J shed 7 bases, with 15 bases lying between them. Germline CDR1 SNHLY, CDR2 FYNNEI. For the CDR3, the DNA is TGTGCCAGCAGTCCGCGCGGGATTGGGAACATTCAGTACTTC. Amino acids: CASSPRGIGNIQYF.

The rearrangement uses TRBV28 and TRBJ2-2, with D possibly matching TRBD2 (5 bases). The CDR3 totals 16 residues. CDR1 MDHEN and CDR2 SYDVKM come from the germline V gene. Between the trimmed V and J ends, which lost 2 bases and 4 bases, there was a span of 14 bases. The CDR3 loop is CASSLLGGRTTGELFF. CDR3 DNA: TGTGCCAGCAGTTTACTAGGTGGGAGAACCACCGGGGAGCTGTTTTTT.

V gene TRBV4-1 combines with J gene TRBJ2-5; no clear D gene. V was cut by 0 bases and J by 5 bases, with 7 bases left in between. Germline V lookup: CDR1 MGHRA, CDR2 YSYEKL. The CDR3 loop spans 13 amino acids. The CDR3 protein is CASSQDLAETQYF. CDR3 nucleotide sequence: TGCGCCAGCAGCCAAGACCTGGCCGAGACCCAGTACTTC.

The count of this clone is one. The chain links TRBV11-3 to TRBJ2-1; 7 bases match TRBD2. The CDR3 loop spans 15 amino acids. Losses at the gene ends were 1 base for V and 5 bases for J; bases not matched to a gene: 5. Germline lookup yields CDR1 SGHNT and CDR2 YENEEA. CDR3 amino acids: CASSLGSGAHNEQFF. Written as DNA, the CDR3 is TGTGCCAGCAGCTTAGGGAGCGGGGCACACAATGAGCAGTTCTTC.

This rearrangement joins TRBV18 to TRBJ2-7; tentatively, D is TRBD2 (6 bases). The CDR3 has 15 amino acids. The germline V and J ends were trimmed by 0 bases and 3 bases, with 12 bases remaining between them. Looked up from germline, CDR1 is KGHSH and CDR2 is LQKENI. The CDR3 region is CASSPPGLGNYEQYF. As DNA, the CDR3 is TGTGCCAGCTCACCACCGGGACTGGGCAACTACGAGCAGTACTTC.

The rearrangement links TRBV5-1 to TRBJ1-4; D is ambiguous. Trimming left V 4 bases short and J 0 bases short, with 7 bases between. The CDR3 sequence is 14 residues long. Germline V CDR1 and CDR2: SGHRS, YFSETQ. The CDR3 nucleotides are TGCGCCAGCAGCCCCGGAGCAACTAATGAAAAACTGTTTTTT. It codes for CASSPGATNEKLFF.

This clone was counted a single time. This chain connects TRBV7-6 to TRBJ2-7; 12 bases align to TRBD1. Per germline, CDR1 SGHVS and CDR2 FNYEAQ. Trimming took 6 bases from V and 0 from J; bases not matched to a gene: 3. CDR3 size: 15 residues. CDR3 amino acids: CASRAGQGASYEQYF. In DNA form, the CDR3 reads TGTGCCAGCAGGGCGGGACAGGGGGCCTCCTACGAGCAGTACTTC.